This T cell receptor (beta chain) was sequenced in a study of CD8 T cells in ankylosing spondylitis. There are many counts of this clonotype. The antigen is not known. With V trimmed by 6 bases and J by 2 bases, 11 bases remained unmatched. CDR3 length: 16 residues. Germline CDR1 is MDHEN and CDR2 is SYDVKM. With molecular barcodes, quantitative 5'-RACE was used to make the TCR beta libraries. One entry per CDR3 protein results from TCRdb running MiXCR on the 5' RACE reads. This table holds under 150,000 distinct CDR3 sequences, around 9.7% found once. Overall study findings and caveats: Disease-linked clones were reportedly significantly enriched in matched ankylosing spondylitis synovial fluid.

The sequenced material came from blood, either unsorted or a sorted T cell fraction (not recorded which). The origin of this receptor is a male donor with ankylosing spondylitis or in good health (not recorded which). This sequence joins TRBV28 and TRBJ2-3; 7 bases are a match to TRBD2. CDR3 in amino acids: CASSLGLAVNTDTQYF. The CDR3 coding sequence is TGTGCCAGCAGCCTGGGGCTAGCGGTTAACACAGATACGCAGTATTTT.